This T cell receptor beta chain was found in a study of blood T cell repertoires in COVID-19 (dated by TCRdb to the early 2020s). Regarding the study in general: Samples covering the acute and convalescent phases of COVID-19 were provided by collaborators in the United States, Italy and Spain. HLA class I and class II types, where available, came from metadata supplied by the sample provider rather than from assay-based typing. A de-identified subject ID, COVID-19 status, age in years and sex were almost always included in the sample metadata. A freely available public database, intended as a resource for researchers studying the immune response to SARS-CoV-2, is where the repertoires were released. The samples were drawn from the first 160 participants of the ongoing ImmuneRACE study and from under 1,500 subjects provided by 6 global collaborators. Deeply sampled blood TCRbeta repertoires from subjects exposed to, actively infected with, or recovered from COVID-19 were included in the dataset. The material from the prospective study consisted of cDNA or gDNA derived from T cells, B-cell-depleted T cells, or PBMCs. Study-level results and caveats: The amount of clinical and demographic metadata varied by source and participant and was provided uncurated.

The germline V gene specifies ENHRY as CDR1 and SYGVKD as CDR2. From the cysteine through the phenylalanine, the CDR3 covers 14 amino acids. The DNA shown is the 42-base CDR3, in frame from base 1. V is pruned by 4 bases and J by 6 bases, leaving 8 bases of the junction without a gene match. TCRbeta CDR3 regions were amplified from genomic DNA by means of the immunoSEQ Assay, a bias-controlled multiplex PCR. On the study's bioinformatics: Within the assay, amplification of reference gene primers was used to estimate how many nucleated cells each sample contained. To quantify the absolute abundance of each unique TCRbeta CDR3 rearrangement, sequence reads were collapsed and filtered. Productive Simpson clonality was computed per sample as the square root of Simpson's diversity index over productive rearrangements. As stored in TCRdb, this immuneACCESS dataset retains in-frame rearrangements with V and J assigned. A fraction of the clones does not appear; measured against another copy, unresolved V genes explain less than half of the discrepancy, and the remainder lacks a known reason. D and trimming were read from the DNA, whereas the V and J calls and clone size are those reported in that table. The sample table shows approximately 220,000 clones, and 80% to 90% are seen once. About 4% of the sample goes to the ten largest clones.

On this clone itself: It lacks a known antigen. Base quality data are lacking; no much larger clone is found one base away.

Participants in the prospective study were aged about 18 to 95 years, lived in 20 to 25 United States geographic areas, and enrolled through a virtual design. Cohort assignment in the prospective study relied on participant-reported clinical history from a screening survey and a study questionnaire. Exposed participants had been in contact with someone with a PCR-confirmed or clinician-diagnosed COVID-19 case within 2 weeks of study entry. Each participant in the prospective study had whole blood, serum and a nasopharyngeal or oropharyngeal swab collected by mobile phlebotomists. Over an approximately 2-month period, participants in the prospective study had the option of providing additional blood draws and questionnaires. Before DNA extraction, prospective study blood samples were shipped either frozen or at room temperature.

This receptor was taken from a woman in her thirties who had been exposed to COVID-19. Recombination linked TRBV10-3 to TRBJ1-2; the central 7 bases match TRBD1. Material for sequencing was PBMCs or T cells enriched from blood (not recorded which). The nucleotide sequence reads TGTGCCATCAGTGCCGGCACAGGGGTTGATGGCTACACCTTC. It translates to CAISAGTGVDGYTF.